This T cell receptor beta chain is drawn from a study of T-cell memory formation after mild COVID-19. This CDR3 spans 14 amino acids. In germline, CDR1 is SGHRS, CDR2 YFSETQ. J lost 4 bases, V lost 0 bases, and 3 bases had no gene match. TCRdb used MiXCR to reprocess the 5' RACE reads, holding one entry per CDR3 protein. Here the sample spans about 200,000 distinct CDR3 sequences, around 19% being singletons. The receptor was isolated from an adult woman who had mild COVID-19 (a few samples of this study predate the infection). Cell type and time point are not known. Sample: PBMCs or a T cell subset sorted from them (not recorded which). The chain employs TRBV5-1 and TRBJ1-1, with 7 nucleotides matching TRBD1. CDR3 residues: CASSLGAGGTEAFF. In DNA, the CDR3 is TGCGCCAGCAGCTTGGGTGCAGGGGGCACTGAAGCTTTCTTT.